Many counts were recorded for the clone carrying this T cell receptor (beta chain). Its specificity is unknown. Researchers made TCR beta libraries by using iRepertoire HTBI primers and running Arm-PCR on CDR3 regions. TCRdb processed the multiplex PCR reads anew with MiXCR; each CDR3 protein has one entry. Of hundreds of thousands of distinct CDR3 sequences in the sample, about 32% are singletons; the top ten hold under 55%. The sample belongs to a study of regulatory T cells in long-lasting Graves disease. General observations from the study: It is possible that accuracy was reduced by the small size of the sample. The persistent group shared 2,741 public clonotypes, more than the approximately 1,000 shared by new patients.

The time point denotes: persistent/refractory GD, antithyroid drugs over 5 years with positive TRAb. PBMC-extracted RNA yielded the TCR library. The source of the patients was an endocrinology department in Xi'an, China. The origin of this receptor is a female donor with Graves disease. This specimen consisted of peripheral blood mononuclear cells (PBMCs), obtained when the disease was refractory, from a patient treated with antithyroid drugs.

For the CDR3, the DNA is TGTGCCAGCAGTTTATCACGATCCGTATCGCGGGTAGCTTTCTTT. Residues: CASSLSRSVSRVAFF. The chain uses TRBV27 and TRBJ1-1; no firm D call. Germline V gene data show CDR1 as MNHEY and CDR2 as SMNVEV (reference sequence). Trimming cost V 0 bases and J 10 bases, with 18 bases left between them. This CDR3 spans 15 amino acids.